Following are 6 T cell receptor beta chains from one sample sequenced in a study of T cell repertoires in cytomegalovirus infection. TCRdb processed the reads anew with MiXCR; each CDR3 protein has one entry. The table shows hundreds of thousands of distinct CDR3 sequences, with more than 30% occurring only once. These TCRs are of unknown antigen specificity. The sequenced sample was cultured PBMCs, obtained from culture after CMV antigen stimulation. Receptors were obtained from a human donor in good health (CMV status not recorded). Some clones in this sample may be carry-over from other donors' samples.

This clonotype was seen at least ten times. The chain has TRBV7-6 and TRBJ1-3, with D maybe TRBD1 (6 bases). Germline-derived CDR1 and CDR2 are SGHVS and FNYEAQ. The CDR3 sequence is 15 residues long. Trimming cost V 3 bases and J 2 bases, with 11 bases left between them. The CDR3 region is CASSLAQGPGNTIYF. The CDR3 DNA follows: TGTGCCAGCAGCTTGGCACAGGGTCCTGGAAACACCATATATTTT.

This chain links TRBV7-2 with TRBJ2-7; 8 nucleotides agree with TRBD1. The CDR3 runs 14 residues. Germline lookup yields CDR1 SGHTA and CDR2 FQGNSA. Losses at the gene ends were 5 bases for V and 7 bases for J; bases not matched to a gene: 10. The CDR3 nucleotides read TGTGCCAGCAGCACACCCCAGGGGGCGCTTGAGCAGTACTTC. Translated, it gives CASSTPQGALEQYF.

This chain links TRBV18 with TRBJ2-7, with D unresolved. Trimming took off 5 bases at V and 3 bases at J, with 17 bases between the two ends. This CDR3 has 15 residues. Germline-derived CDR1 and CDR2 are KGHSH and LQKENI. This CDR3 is CASSAGPHRNYEQYV. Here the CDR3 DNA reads TGTGCCAGCTCAGCAGGCCCCCATAGAAACTACGAGCAGTACGTC.

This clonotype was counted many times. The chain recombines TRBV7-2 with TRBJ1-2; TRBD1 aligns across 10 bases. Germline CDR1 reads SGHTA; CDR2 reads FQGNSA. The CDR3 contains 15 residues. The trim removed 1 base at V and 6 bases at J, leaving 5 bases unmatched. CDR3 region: CASSLDPGTGDGYTF. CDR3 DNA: TGTGCCAGCAGCTTAGACCCCGGGACAGGGGATGGCTACACCTTC.

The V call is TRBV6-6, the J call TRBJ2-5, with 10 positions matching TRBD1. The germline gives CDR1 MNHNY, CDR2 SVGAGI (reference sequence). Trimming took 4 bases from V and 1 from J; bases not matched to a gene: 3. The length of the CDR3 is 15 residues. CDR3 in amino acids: CASSSRDRGQETQYF. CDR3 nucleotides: TGTGCCAGCAGTTCCCGGGACAGGGGCCAAGAGACCCAGTACTTC.

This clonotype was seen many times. CDR3 region: CASSHGTGELFF. The CDR3 DNA follows: TGTGCCAGTTCCCACGGCACCGGGGAGCTGTTTTTT. J is TRBJ2-2 and V is TRBV6-2 or TRBV6-3; D gene unclear. The CDR3 totals 12 residues. Germline CDR1 reads MNHEY; CDR2 reads SVGEGT. The V end lost 9 bases, the J end lost 4 bases, and 9 bases lay between the germline ends.